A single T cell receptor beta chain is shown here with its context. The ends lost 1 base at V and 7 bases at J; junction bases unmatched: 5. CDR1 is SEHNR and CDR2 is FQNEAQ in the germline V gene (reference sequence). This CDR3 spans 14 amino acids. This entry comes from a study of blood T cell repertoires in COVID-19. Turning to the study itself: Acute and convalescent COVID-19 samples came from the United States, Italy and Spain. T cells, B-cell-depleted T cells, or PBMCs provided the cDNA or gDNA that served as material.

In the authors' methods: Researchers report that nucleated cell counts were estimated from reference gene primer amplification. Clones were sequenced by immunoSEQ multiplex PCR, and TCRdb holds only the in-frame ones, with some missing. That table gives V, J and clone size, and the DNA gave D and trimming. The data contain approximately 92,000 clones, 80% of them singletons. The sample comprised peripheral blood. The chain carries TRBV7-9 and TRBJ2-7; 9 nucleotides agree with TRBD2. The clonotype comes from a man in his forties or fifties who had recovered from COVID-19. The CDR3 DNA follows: TGTGCCAGCAGCTTAGGTAACCTAGCGGGGGAGCAGTACTTC. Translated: CASSLGNLAGEQYF.